This T cell receptor (beta chain) stems from a study of cytomegalovirus exposure and HLA in healthy donors. Germline CDR1 reads GTSNPN; CDR2 reads SVGIG (reference sequence). The CDR3 length is 12 residues. The ends were cut back, 4 bases at V and 2 bases at J, with 7 bases in the middle. Points on this clone: The antigen is not known.

PCR used 60 Vbeta primers and 13 Jbeta primers. Produced via immunoSEQ multiplex PCR; TCRdb's table is partial and in-frame only. This sample carries 100,000 to 150,000 clones, about 74% of them seen once, and the ten largest clones take 4% to 5%. Whole-study results and caveats: TCR beta sequences reportedly predicted most subjects' HLA-A and HLA-B alleles accurately. Most TCR sequences were uncommon, yet certain public TCRs appeared in many donors.

Material for sequencing was PBMCs. The TCR was taken from a woman aged 45-60 years in good health and CMV-seropositive. The J gene is TRBJ2-3, the V gene TRBV30, with D uncertain. The CDR3 is CAWTDNTDTQYF. The CDR3 DNA sequence: TGTGCCTGGACCGACAACACAGATACGCAGTATTTT.